Sequencing of this T cell receptor (beta chain) was carried out in a study of blood T cell repertoires in COVID-19. Study-level information: Sites across the United States, Italy and Spain contributed samples from acute and convalescent COVID-19. PBMCs, B-cell-depleted T cells, or T cells were the source of the cDNA or gDNA that made up the material.

CDR1 and CDR2 (germline): SGHTA, FQGNSA. Trimming pared 10 bases from V and 3 bases from J, leaving 28 bases between. The CDR3 totals 18 residues. Authors' methods: Amplification with reference gene primers provided the estimates of nucleated cell counts. Assay: immunoSEQ multiplex PCR; the TCRdb copy retains only in-frame clones and omits some. V and J calls and clone size follow that table, whereas D and trimming were derived from the DNA. This repertoire shows roughly 250,000 clones, roughly 82% found once; its top ten account for 4.5% to 6%. The TCR originated in a woman of 80 years or more with active or convalescent COVID-19. The sequenced sample consisted of peripheral blood. V and J are TRBV7-2 and TRBJ2-1; D not certain. The CDR3 spells CATAAGSLIEADYNEQFF. CDR3 DNA: TGTGCCACTGCCGCAGGATCCTTGATCGAAGCCGACTACAATGAGCAGTTCTTC.